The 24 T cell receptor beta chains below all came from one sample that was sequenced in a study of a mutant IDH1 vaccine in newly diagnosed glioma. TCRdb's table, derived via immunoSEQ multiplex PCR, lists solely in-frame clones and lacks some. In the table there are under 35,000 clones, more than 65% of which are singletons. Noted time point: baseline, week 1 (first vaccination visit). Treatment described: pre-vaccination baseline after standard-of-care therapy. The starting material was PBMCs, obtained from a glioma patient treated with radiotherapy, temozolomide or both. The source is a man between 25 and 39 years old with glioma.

The CDR3: CASSLLRGFHYEQYF. In nucleotides, the CDR3 is TGTGCCAGCAGCTTACTGAGGGGTTTCCACTACGAGCAGTACTTC. The genes are TRBV7-9 and TRBJ2-7; D is possibly TRBD1 or TRBD2 (5 bases each). The CDR3 length is 15 residues. Germline assignment: CDR1 SEHNR and CDR2 FQNEAQ (reference sequence). Trimming removed 2 bases from V and 3 bases from J, with 14 bases in between.

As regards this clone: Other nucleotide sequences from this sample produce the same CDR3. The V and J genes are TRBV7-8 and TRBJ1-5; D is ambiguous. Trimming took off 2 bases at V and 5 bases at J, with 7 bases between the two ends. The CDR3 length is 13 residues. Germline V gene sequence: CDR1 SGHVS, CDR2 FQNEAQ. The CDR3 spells CASSLSWDQPQHF. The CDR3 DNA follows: TGTGCCAGCAGCTTAAGCTGGGATCAGCCCCAGCATTTT.

The CDR3 nucleotides read TGTGCCTGGAGTTTATATCCCCCTGAAAAACTGTTTTTT. Translated: CAWSLYPPEKLFF. The chain recombines TRBV30 with TRBJ1-4; no clear D. CDR1 is GTSNPN, CDR2 SVGIG, per germline (reference sequence). Trimming left V 2 bases short and J 7 bases short, with 11 bases between. The CDR3 runs 13 residues.

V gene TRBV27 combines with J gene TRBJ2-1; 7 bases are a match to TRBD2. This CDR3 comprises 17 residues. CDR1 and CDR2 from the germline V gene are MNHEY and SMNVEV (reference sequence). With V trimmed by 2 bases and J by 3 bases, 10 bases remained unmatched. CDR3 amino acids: CASSLGGSGTHYNEQFF. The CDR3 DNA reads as TGTGCCAGCAGTTTAGGTGGGAGCGGGACCCACTACAATGAGCAGTTCTTC.

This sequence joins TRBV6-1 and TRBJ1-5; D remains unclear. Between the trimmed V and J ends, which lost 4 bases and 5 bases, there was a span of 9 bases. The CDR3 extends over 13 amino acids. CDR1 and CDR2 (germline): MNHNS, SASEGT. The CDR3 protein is CASSGRVDQPQHF. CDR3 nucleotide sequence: TGTGCCAGCAGTGGCAGAGTAGATCAGCCCCAGCATTTT.

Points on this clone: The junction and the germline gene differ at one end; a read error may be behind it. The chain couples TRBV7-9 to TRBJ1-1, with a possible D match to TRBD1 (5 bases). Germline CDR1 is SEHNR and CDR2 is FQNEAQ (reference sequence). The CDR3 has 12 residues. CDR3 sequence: CASSLGDSTLGF. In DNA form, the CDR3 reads TGTGCCAGCAGCTTAGGGGACTCCACACTGGGATTT. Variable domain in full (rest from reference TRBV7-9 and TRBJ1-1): DTGVSQNPRHKITKRGQNVTFRCDPISEHNRLYWYRQTLGQGPEFLTYFQNEAQLEKSRLLSDRFSAERPKGSFSTLEIQRTEQGDSAMYLCASSLGDSTLGFGQGTRLTVV.

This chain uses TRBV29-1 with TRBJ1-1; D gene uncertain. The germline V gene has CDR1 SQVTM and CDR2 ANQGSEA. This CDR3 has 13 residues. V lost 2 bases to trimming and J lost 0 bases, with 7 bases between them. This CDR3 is CSVENDLNTEAFF. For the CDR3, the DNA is TGCAGCGTTGAAAACGATTTGAACACTGAAGCTTTCTTT.

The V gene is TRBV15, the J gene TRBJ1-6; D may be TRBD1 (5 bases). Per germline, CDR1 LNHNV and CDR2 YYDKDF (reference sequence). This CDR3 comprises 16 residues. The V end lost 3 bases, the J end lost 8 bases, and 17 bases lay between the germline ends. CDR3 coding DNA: TGTGCCACCAGCAGCGGGGGGAGGGCGAGAGATTCACCCCTCCACTTT. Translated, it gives CATSSGGRARDSPLHF.

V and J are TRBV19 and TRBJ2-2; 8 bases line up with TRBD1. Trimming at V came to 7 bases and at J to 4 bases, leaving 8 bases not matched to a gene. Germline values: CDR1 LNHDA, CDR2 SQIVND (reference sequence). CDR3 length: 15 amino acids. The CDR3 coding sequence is TGTGCCAGTAACACGGACAGGGTATTCACCGGGGAGCTGTTTTTT. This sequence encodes CASNTDRVFTGELFF.

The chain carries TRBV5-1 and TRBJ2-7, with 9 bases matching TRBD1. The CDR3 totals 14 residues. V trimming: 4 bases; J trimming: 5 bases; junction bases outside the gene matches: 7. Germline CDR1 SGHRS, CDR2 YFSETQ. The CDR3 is CASSADRGSNEQYF. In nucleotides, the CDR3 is TGCGCCAGCAGCGCGGACAGGGGAAGTAACGAGCAGTACTTC.

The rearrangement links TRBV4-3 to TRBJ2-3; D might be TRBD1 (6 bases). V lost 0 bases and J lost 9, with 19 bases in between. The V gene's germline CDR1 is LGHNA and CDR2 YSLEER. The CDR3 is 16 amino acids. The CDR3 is CASSQDTGTLQITQYF. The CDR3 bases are TGCGCCAGCAGCCAAGACACAGGGACACTTCAAATCACGCAGTATTTT.

CDR3 nucleotide sequence: TGTGCCAGCAGTGATGAGGGAAGGGGTTCACCCCTCCACTTT. It encodes CASSDEGRGSPLHF. This sequence joins TRBV2 and TRBJ1-6; D may be TRBD1 (5 bases). V lost 3 bases, J lost 9 bases, and 12 bases lay in between. The germline V gene encodes CDR1 SNHLY and CDR2 FYNNEI. The CDR3 is made up of 14 amino acids.

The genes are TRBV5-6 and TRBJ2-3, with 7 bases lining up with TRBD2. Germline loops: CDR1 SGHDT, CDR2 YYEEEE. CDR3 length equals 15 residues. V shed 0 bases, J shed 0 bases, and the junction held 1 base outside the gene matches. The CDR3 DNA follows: TGTGCCAGCAGCTTGGGGGAGGGCAGCACAGATACGCAGTATTTT. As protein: CASSLGEGSTDTQYF.

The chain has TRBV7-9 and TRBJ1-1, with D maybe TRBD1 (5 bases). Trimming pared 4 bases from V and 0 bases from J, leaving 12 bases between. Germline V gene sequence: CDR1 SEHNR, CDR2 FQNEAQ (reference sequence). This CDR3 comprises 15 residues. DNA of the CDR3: TGTGCCAGCAGCTGGGGGGAGGGTTTGAACACTGAAGCTTTCTTT. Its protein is CASSWGEGLNTEAFF.

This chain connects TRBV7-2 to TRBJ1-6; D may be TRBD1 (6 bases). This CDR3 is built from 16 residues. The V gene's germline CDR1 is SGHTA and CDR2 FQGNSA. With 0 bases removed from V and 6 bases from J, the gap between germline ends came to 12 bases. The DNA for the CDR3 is TGTGCCAGCAGCTTAGCGCAGGGGCTAGGTAATTCACCCCTCCACTTT. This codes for CASSLAQGLGNSPLHF.

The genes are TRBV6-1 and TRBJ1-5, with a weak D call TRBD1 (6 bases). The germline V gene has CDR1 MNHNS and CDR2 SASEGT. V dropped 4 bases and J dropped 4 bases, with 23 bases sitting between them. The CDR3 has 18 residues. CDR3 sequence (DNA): TGTGCCAGCAGTGGTCGGGACACACGATCGAGTTCTAATCAGCCCCAGCATTTT. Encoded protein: CASSGRDTRSSSNQPQHF.

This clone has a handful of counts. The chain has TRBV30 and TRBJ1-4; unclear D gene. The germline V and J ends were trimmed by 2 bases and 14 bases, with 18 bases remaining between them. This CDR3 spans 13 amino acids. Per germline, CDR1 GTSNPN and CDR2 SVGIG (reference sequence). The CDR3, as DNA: TGTGCCTGGAGTTTCGACACCTCGGGGTGGCTGTTTTTT. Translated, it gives CAWSFDTSGWLFF.

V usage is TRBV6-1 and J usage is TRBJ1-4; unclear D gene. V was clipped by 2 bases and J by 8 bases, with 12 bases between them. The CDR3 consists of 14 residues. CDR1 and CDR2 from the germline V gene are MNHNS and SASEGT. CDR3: CASSEIYSAEKLFF. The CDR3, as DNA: TGTGCCAGCAGTGAAATTTACAGCGCCGAAAAACTGTTTTTT.

CDR3 loop: CATSRVRNTEAFF. The CDR3 DNA follows: TGTGCCACCAGCAGAGTCAGAAACACTGAAGCTTTCTTT. The chain uses TRBV15 and TRBJ1-1; D gene ambiguous. Germline V lookup: CDR1 LNHNV, CDR2 YYDKDF (reference sequence). Between the trimmed V and J ends, which lost 1 base and 2 bases, there was a span of 5 bases. There are 13 residues in the CDR3.

The CDR3 protein is CASRNRGQETQYF. The CDR3 DNA reads TGTGCCAGCAGGAATCGGGGTCAAGAGACCCAGTACTTC. The chain carries TRBV19 and TRBJ2-5; possible D gene TRBD2, 5 bases. Germline CDR1 reads LNHDA; CDR2 reads SQIVND (reference sequence). The CDR3 runs to 13 residues. Trimming pared 9 bases from V and 2 bases from J, leaving 13 bases between.

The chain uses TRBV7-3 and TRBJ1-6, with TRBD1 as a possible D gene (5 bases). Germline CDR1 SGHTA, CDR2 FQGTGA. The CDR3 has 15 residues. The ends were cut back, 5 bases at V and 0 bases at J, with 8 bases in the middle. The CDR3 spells CASSEQVSYNSPLHF. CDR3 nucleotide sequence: TGTGCCAGCAGCGAACAGGTCTCCTATAATTCACCCCTCCACTTT.

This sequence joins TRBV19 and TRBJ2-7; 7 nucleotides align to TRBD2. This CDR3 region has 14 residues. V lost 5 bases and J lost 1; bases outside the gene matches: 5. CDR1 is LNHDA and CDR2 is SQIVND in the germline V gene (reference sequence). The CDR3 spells CASSFPGRSYEQYF. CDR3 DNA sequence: TGTGCCAGTAGTTTCCCCGGGAGGTCCTACGAGCAGTACTTC.

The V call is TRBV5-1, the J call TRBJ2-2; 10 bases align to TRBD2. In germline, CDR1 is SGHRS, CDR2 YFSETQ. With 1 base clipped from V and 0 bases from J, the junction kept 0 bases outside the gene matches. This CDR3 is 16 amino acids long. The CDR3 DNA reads TGCGCCAGCAGCTTGAGCGGGGGGGCGAACACCGGGGAGCTGTTTTTT. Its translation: CASSLSGGANTGELFF.

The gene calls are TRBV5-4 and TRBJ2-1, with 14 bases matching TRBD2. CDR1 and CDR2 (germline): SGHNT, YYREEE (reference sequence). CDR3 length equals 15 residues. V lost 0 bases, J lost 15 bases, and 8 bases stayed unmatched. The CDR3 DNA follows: TGTGCCAGCAGCTTGGGACTAGCGGGAGGGGAGCGGTCGTTCTTC. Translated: CASSLGLAGGERSFF.